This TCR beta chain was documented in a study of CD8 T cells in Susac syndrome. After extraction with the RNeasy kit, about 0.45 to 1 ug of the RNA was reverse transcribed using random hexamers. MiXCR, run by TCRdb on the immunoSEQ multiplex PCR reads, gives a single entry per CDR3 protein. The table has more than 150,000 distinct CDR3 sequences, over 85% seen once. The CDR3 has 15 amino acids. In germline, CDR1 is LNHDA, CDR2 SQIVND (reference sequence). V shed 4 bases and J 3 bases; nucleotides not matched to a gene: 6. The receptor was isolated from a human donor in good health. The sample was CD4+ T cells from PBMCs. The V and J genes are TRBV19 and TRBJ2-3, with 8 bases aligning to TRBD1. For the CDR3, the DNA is TGTGCCAGTAGTAGACAGGGGACCGAAACAGATACGCAGTATTTT. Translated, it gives CASSRQGTETDTQYF.